This entry is about one T cell receptor (beta chain). Its antigen is still unknown. The sample comes from a study of shared clonotypes between healthy human individuals. Sequencing used immunoSEQ multiplex PCR; TCRdb keeps in-frame clones, though not all of them. The data contain about 680,000 clones, 90% to 95% of them singletons. Naive CD8 populations comprised CD45RO-negative cells positively selected for CCR7, excluding terminally differentiated effector memory CD45RA+ cells. Germline CDR1 MDHEN, CDR2 SYDVKM. V was clipped by 4 bases and J by 3 bases; unmatched bases: 6. The CDR3 is made up of 14 amino acids. Points from the study as a whole: Rarefaction analysis demonstrated incomplete sorted-subset sequencing notwithstanding large depth.

The chain carries TRBV28 and TRBJ2-7; 7 bases fit TRBD2. Sample: naive CD8+ T cells sorted from blood. This clonotype was obtained from a man younger than 40 in good health. DNA of the CDR3: TGTGCCAGCAGTTGGGTCCCGGGGGGCTACGAGCAGTACTTC. This sequence encodes CASSWVPGGYEQYF.